These 9 T cell receptor beta chains originate from one sample sequenced in a study of CXCR3-negative and CXCR3-positive naive CD8 T cells. UMI-labeled 5' RACE TRB cDNA libraries were prepared from the cells. TCRdb reanalyzed the 5' RACE reads, giving one entry per CDR3 protein sequence and no DNA. The repertoire table contains some 130,000 distinct CDR3 sequences. The sequencing sample was made of naive CXCR3- CD8+ T cells from blood. Subset specified: CD45RO-CCR7+CD27+CD95- naive CD8+ T cells lacking CXCR3 (TNR3-). These TCRs come from a human donor in good health. Some clones in this sample may be carry-over from other donors' samples.

The chain recombines TRBV28 with TRBJ2-1; there is no DNA to check the TCRdb D call of TRBD2. Germline CDR1 reads MDHEN; CDR2 reads SYDVKM. The CDR3 extends over 16 amino acids. CDR3 region: CASSLSSGLLHNEQFF.

This chain links TRBV7-9 with TRBJ1-1. The germline CDR1 and CDR2 sequences are SEHNR and FQNEAQ (reference sequence). This CDR3 has 15 amino acids. The CDR3 loop reads CASSSTNSLNTEAFF.

The chain combines TRBV6-1 with TRBJ2-7; the D call of TRBD1 rests on TCRdb alone, since no DNA is present to check it. Germline-derived CDR1 and CDR2 are MNHNS and SASEGT. The CDR3 sequence is 19 residues long. The CDR3 here is CASSEMEVWGAKSTYEQYF.

The CDR3 sequence is CASSPVLGGRSTDTQYF. The V and J genes are TRBV12-3 or TRBV12-4 and TRBJ2-3; absent DNA, TCRdb's TRBD1 call cannot be checked. The CDR3 runs to 17 residues.

The chain carries TRBV9 and TRBJ2-5; the D call of TRBD2 rests on TCRdb alone, since no DNA is present to check it. The CDR3 length is 18 residues. The germline V gene has CDR1 SGDLS and CDR2 YYNGEE. The CDR3 sequence is CASNIGGPTGGGQETQYF. Full variable domain (outside the CDR3, taken from reference TRBV9 and TRBJ2-5): DSGVTQTPKHLITATGQRVTLRCSPRSGDLSVYWYQQSLDQGLQFLIQYYNGEERAKGNILERFSAQQFPDLHSELNLSSLELGDSALYFCASNIGGPTGGGQETQYFGPGTRLLVL.

CDR3 residues: CSVIWGDQPQHF. The V gene is TRBV29-1, the J gene TRBJ1-5; lacking DNA, the TRBD1 call made by TCRdb goes unchecked. Germline CDR1 SQVTM, CDR2 ANQGSEA. The CDR3 covers 12 residues.

The chain links TRBV7-9 to TRBJ1-1; TCRdb designates TRBD1, a call that cannot be tested without DNA. From germline, CDR1 is SEHNR and CDR2 FQNEAQ (reference sequence). The CDR3 sequence is 15 residues long. CDR3 sequence reads: CASRFDRVGDTEAFF.

This chain links TRBV15 with TRBJ1-2; TCRdb's assignment of TRBD1 cannot be checked, as there is no DNA. This CDR3 comprises 13 residues. Looked up from germline, CDR1 is LNHNV and CDR2 is YYDKDF (reference sequence). This CDR3 is CATSTTGHYGYTF. The entire variable domain, with the rest obtained from reference TRBV15 and TRBJ1-2, is as follows: DAMVIQNPRYQVTQFGKPVTLSCSQTLNHNVMYWYQQKSSQAPKLLFHYYDKDFNNEADTPDNFQSRRPNTSFCFLDIRSPGLGDTAMYLCATSTTGHYGYTFGSGTRLTVV.

The chain uses TRBV7-8 and TRBJ2-7; TCRdb calls TRBD1, which cannot be checked without DNA. From germline, CDR1 is SGHVS and CDR2 FQNEAQ. The CDR3 totals 14 residues. CDR3 loop: CASSLTGNYYEQYF. Full variable domain (rest looked up from reference TRBV7-8 and TRBJ2-7): GAGVSQSPRYKVAKRGQDVALRCDPISGHVSLFWYQQALGQGPEFLTYFQNEAQLDKSGLPSDRFFAERPEGSVSTLKIQRTQQEDSAVYLCASSLTGNYYEQYFGPGTRLTVT.